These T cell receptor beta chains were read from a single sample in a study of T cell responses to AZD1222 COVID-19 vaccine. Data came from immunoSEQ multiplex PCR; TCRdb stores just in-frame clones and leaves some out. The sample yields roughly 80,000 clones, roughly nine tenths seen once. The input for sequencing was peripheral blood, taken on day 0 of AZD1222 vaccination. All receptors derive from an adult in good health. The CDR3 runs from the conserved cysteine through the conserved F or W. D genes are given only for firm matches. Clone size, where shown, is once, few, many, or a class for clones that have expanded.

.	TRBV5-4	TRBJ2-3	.	CASSAGSGSTDTQYF	TGTGCCAGCAGCGCGGGGAGCGGGAGCACAGATACGCAGTATTTT
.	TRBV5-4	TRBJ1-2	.	CASSLVGSTNYGYTF	TGTGCCAGCAGCTTAGTGGGCAGCACCAACTATGGCTACACCTTC
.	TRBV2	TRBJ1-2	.	CASSEGNYGYTF	TGTGCCAGCAGTGAAGGGAACTATGGCTACACCTTC
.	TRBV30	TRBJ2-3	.	CAWSTGTLSTDTQYF	TGTGCCTGGAGTACGGGGACACTAAGCACAGATACGCAGTATTTT
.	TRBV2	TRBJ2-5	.	CASSLGLPQETQYF	TGTGCCAGCAGTCTCGGACTGCCACAAGAGACCCAGTACTTC
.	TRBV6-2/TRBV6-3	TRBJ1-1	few	CASSGQIDTEAFF	TGTGCCAGCAGCGGACAGATAGACACTGAAGCTTTCTTT
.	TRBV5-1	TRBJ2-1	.	CASSPQAIRVGEQFF	TGCGCCAGCAGCCCACAGGCAATCCGGGTGGGGGAGCAGTTCTTC
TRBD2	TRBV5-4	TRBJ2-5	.	CAATRGGETQYF	TGTGCCGCGACACGCGGGGGGGAGACCCAGTACTTC
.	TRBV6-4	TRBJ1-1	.	CASSDQFRAFF	TGTGCCAGCAGTGACCAGTTTCGAGCTTTCTTT
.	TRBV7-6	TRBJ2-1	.	CASSLTNEQFF	TGTGCCAGCAGCCTTACCAATGAGCAGTTCTTC
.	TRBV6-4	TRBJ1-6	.	CASSEGSLNSPLHF	TGTGCCAGCAGTGAGGGGTCCCTTAATTCACCCCTCCACTTT
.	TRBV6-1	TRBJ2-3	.	CASSDLQAQTGTQYF	TGTGCCAGCAGTGATCTCCAAGCCCAGACGGGTACGCAGTATTTT
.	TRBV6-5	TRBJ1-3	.	CAVDLGNTIYF	TGTGCCGTAGACCTTGGAAACACCATATATTTT
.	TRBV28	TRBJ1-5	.	CASSLRQGNQPQHF	TGTGCCAGCAGTTTAAGACAGGGCAATCAGCCCCAGCATTTT
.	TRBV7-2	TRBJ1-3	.	CASGLPNGNTIYF	TGTGCCAGCGGCCTTCCCAATGGAAACACCATATATTTT
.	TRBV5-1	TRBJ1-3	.	CASSSWGLSGNTIYF	TGCGCCAGCAGCAGCTGGGGACTATCTGGAAACACCATATATTTT
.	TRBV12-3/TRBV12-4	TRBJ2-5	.	CASAGGWETQYF	TGTGCCAGCGCCGGAGGGTGGGAGACCCAGTACTTC
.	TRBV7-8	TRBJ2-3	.	CASSLAEATDTQYF	TGTGCCAGCAGCTTAGCGGAAGCCACAGATACGCAGTATTTT
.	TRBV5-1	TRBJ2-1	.	CASRPRGPTAHNEQFF	TGCGCCAGCAGGCCTAGGGGACCGACCGCCCACAATGAGCAGTTCTTC
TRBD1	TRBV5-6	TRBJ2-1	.	CASSSTGQGVYNEQFF	TGTGCCAGCAGCTCCACCGGACAGGGGGTTTACAATGAGCAGTTCTTC
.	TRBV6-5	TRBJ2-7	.	CASSYSKAYHEQYF	TGTGCCAGCAGTTACTCGAAGGCCTATCACGAGCAGTACTTC
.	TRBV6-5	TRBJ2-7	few	CASRLRDGSSYEQYF	TGTGCCAGCAGGCTCCGGGACGGGAGCTCCTACGAGCAGTACTTC
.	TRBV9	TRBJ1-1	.	CASSASQGRTTEAFF	TGTGCCAGCAGCGCCTCACAGGGTAGGACCACTGAAGCTTTCTTT
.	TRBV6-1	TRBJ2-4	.	CASSDIMGTGTKNIQYF	TGTGCCAGCAGTGACATAATGGGGACCGGAACCAAAAACATTCAGTACTTC
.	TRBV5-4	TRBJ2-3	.	CASSLALGGVTDTQYF	TGTGCCAGCAGCTTGGCCTTAGGTGGTGTCACAGATACGCAGTATTTT
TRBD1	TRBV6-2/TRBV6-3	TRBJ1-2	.	CASSSGQGGNYGYTF	TGTGCCAGCAGTTCGGGACAGGGGGGAAACTATGGCTACACCTTC
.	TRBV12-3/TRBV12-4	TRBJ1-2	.	CASSLAHYGYTF	TGTGCCAGCAGTTTGGCACATTATGGCTACACCTTC
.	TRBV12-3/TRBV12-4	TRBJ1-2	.	CASTSAHGYTF	TGTGCCAGCACCTCAGCTCATGGCTACACCTTC
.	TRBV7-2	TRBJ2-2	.	CASSSRQGASGELFF	TGTGCCAGCAGCTCCCGGCAGGGTGCTAGCGGGGAGCTGTTTTTT
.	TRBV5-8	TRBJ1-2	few	CASSSTGAQGYGYTF	TGTGCCAGCAGCTCGACGGGGGCGCAAGGCTATGGCTACACCTTC
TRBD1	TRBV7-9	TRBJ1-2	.	CASSLEDRGLDGYTF	TGTGCCAGCAGCTTAGAGGACAGGGGGCTAGATGGCTACACCTTC
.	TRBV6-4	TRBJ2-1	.	CASAFPGTAYNEQFF	TGTGCCAGCGCTTTTCCCGGGACGGCTTACAATGAGCAGTTCTTC
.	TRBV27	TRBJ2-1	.	CASRRGSYNEQFF	TGTGCCTCGAGGCGTGGTTCCTACAATGAGCAGTTCTTC
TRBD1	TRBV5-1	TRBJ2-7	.	CASSPARQGIYEQYF	TGCGCCAGCAGCCCCGCACGACAGGGGATCTACGAGCAGTACTTC
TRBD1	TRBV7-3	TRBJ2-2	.	CASSLGQGKTGELFF	TGTGCCAGCAGCTTAGGACAGGGAAAAACCGGGGAGCTGTTTTTT
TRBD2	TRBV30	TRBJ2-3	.	CAWRGGGGIDTQYF	TGTGCCTGGCGCGGGGGCGGGGGGATAGATACGCAGTATTTT
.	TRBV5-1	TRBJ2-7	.	CASSFGGEEQYF	TGCGCCAGCAGCTTTGGAGGGGAGGAGCAGTACTTC
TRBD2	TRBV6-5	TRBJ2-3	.	CASSYEGGRTDTQYF	TGTGCCAGCAGTTACGAGGGAGGGAGAACAGATACGCAGTATTTT
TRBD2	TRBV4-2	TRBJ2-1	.	CASSQEGGRAYNEQFF	TGTGCCAGCAGCCAAGAGGGTGGGAGGGCCTACAATGAGCAGTTCTTC
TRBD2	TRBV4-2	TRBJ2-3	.	CASSQDLVIRLAGVRGTDTQYF	TGTGCCAGCAGCCAAGATCTTGTGATCAGACTAGCGGGGGTTAGGGGCACAGATACGCAGTATTTT
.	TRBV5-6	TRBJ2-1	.	CASSLYNEQFF	TGTGCCAGCAGCTTATACAATGAGCAGTTCTTC
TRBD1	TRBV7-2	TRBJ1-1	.	CASSWGQLNTEAFF	TGTGCCAGCAGCTGGGGACAGTTGAACACTGAAGCTTTCTTT
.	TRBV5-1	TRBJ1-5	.	CASRWDTGAGQPQHF	TGCGCCAGCAGATGGGACACTGGGGCTGGTCAGCCCCAGCATTTT
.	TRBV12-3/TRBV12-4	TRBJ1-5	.	CASSLEKGQPQHF	TGTGCCAGCAGTTTAGAGAAGGGACAGCCCCAGCATTTT
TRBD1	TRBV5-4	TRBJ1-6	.	CASSLVGQGTSPLHF	TGTGCCAGCAGCTTGGTTGGACAGGGGACGTCACCCCTCCACTTT
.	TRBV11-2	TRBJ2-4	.	CASSPEGGGRAKNIQYF	TGTGCCAGCAGCCCCGAGGGGGGGGGCCGGGCCAAAAACATTCAGTACTTC
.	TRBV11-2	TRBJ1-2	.	CASSLDKGGGYTF	TGTGCCAGCAGCTTAGATAAAGGTGGTGGCTACACCTTC
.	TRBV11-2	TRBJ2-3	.	CASSLVGGSTDTQYF	TGTGCCAGCAGCTTAGTCGGCGGAAGCACAGATACGCAGTATTTT
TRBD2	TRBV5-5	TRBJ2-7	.	CASSIAGVGEQYF	TGTGCCAGCAGTATAGCGGGAGTAGGCGAGCAGTACTTC
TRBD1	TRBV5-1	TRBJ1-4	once	CASSWGQGANEKLFF	TGCGCCAGCTCCTGGGGACAGGGGGCAAATGAAAAACTGTTTTTT
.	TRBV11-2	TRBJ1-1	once	CASSLGPGMAEAFF	TGTGCCAGCAGCTTAGGCCCGGGGATGGCTGAAGCTTTCTTT
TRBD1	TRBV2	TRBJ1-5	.	CASGTGRRLKQPQHF	TGTGCCAGCGGGACAGGGAGACGATTAAAGCAGCCCCAGCATTTT